This T cell receptor beta chain stems from a study of regulatory T cells. Study results and caveats: In patients, unique TRB V-J pairs were restricted and V/J usage skewed, especially in Tregs. Hydrophobic residues at CDR3 positions 6 and 7 were enriched in conventional CD4+ T cells of CD3G-deficient patients.

For this clone: Antigen: not known.

The germline gives CDR1 ENHRY, CDR2 SYGVKD. This CDR3 region has 15 residues. V gave up 8 bases and J gave up 3 bases; unmatched junction bases: 8. Primers: 52 TRBV forward and 13 TRBJ reverse. Generated by immunoSEQ multiplex PCR, the TCRdb table keeps only in-frame clones and is missing some. The table has around 30,000 clones, about 94% seen once. The receptor's source is a child under 10 years old with CD3G deficiency. Sequenced sample: conventional CD4+ T cells sorted from blood. The chain has TRBV10-3 and TRBJ2-1; 9 nucleotides agree with TRBD2. CDR3 sequence reads: CAISRGTSLYNEQFF. The CDR3 DNA sequence: TGTGCCATCTCTCGTGGGACTAGCCTCTACAATGAGCAGTTCTTC.